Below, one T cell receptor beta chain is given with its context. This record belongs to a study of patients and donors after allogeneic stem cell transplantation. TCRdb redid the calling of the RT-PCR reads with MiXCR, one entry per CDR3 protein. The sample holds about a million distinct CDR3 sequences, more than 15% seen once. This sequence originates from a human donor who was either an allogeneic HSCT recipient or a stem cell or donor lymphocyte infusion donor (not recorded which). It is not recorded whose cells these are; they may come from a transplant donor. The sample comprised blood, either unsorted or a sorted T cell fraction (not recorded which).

This CDR3 reads CASSYSRTVSTDTQYF. CDR3 DNA: TGTGCCAGCAGTTACTCGAGGACGGTCAGCACAGATACGCAGTATTTT. This chain joins TRBV6-5 and TRBJ2-3; D unclear. V lost 0 bases and J lost 0, with 10 bases in between. The CDR3 sequence is 16 residues long. Germline CDR1 MNHEY, CDR2 SVGAGI.